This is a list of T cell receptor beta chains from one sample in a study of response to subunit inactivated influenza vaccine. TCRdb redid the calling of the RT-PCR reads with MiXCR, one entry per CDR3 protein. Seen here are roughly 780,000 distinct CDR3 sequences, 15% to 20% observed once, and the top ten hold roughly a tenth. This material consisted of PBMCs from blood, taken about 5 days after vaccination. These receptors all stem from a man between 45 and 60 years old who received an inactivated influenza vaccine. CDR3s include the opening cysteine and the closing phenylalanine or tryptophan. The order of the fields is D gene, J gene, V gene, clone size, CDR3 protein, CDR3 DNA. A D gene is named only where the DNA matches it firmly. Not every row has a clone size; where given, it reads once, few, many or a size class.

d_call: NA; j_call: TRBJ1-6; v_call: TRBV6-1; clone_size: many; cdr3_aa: CASRDTNSPLHF; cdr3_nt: TGTGCCAGCAGGGACACGAATTCACCCCTCCACTTT
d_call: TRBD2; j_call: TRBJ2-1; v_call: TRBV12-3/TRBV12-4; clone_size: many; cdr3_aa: CASSSPGLANGRFF; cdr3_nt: TGTGCCAGCAGTTCTCCGGGACTAGCGAATGGGCGGTTCTTC
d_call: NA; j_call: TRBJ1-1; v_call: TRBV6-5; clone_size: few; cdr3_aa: CASSYSTGATEAFF; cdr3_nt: TGTGCCAGCAGTTACTCTACGGGGGCAACTGAAGCTTTCTTT
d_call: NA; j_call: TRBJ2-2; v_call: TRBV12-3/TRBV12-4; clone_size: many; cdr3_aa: CASSSYIGELFF; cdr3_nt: TGTGCCAGCAGTTCTTATATCGGGGAGCTGTTTTTT
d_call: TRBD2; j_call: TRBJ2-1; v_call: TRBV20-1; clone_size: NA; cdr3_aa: CSAKGLAGFREQFF; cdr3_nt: TGCAGTGCTAAAGGACTAGCGGGGTTCCGTGAGCAGTTCTTC
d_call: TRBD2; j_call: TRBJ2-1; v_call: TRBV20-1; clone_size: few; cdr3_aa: CSARLGLAERFSYNEQFF; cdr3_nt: TGCAGTGCCCGATTGGGGCTAGCGGAAAGATTCTCCTACAATGAGCAGTTCTTC
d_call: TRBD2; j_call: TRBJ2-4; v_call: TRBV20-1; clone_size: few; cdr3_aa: CSATPSGGGGYIQYF; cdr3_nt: TGCAGTGCAACTCCCTCGGGGGGGGGAGGGTACATTCAGTACTTC
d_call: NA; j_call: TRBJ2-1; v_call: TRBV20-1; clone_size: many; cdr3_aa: CSAAAGAYNEQFF; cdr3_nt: TGCAGTGCTGCAGCTGGGGCGTACAATGAGCAGTTCTTC
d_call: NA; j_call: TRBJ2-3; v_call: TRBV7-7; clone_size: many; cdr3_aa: CASSLGGGAADTQYF; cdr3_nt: TGTGCTAGCAGCTTAGGAGGGGGGGCTGCAGATACGCAGTATTTT
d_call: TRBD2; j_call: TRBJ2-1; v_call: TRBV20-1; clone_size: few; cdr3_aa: CSARDPTGGYNEQFF; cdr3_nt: TGCAGTGCTAGAGATCCGACGGGGGGGTACAATGAGCAGTTCTTC
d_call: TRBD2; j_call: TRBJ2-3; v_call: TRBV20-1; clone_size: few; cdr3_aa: CSAREAGTDTQYF; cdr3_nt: TGCAGTGCTAGGGAAGCGGGGACAGATACGCAGTATTTT
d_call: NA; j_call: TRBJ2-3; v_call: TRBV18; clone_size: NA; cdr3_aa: CASSPGSPGTDTQYF; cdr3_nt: TGTGCCAGCTCACCAGGCAGTCCTGGCACAGATACGCAGTATTTT
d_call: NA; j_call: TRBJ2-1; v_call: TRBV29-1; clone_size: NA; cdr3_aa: CSVVKGGEQFF; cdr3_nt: TGCAGCGTTGTAAAGGGAGGCGAGCAGTTCTTC
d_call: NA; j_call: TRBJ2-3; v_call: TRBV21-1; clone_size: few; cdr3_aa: CASSKMKLSHDHTDTQYF; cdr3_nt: TGTGCCAGCAGCAAAATGAAATTGAGCCATGACCACACAGATACGCAGTATTTT
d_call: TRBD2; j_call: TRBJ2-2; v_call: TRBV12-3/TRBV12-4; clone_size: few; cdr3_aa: CASSPQNPGLANTGELFF; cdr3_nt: TGTGCCAGCAGTCCTCAGAACCCGGGACTAGCGAACACCGGGGAGCTGTTTTTT
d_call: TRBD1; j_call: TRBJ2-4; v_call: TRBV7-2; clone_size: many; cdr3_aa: CASSPGQGNIQYF; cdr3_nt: TGTGCCAGCAGCCCAGGACAGGGAAACATTCAGTACTTC
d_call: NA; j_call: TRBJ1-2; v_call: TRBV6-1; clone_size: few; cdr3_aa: CASSEGKGSGYTF; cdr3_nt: TGTGCCAGCAGTGAAGGAAAGGGTTCTGGCTACACCTTC
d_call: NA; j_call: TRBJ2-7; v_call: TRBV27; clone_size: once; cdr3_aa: CASSSPAEGEQYF; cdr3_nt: TGTGCCAGCAGTTCCCCGGCCGAGGGCGAGCAGTACTTC
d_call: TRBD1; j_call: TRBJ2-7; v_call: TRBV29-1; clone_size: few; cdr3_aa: CSALRDRAHEQYF; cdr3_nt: TGCAGCGCCCTCCGGGACAGGGCCCACGAGCAGTACTTC
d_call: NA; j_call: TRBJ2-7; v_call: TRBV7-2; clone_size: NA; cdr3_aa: CASSFGSWGGAYEQYF; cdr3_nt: TGTGCCAGCAGCTTTGGTTCGTGGGGCGGCGCCTACGAGCAGTACTTC
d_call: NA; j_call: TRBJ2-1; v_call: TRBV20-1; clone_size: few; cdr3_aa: CSAQIRYNEQFF; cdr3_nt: TGCAGTGCTCAAATACGTTACAATGAGCAGTTCTTC
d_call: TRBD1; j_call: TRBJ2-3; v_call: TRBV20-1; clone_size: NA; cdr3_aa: CSAPLTGSTDTQYF; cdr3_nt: TGCAGTGCCCCGCTGACAGGGAGCACAGATACGCAGTATTTT
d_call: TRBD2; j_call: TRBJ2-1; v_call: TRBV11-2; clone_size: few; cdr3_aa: CASSISGTSGFSYNEQFF; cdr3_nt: TGTGCCAGCAGCATCTCAGGGACTAGCGGGTTTTCCTACAATGAGCAGTTCTTC
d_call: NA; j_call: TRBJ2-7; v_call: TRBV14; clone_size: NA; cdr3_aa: CASSQDGHITYEQYF; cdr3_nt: TGTGCCAGCAGCCAAGATGGCCACATAACCTACGAGCAGTACTTC
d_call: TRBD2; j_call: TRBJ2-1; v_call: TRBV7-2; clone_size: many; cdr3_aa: CASSFAAGVDNEQFF; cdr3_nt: TGTGCCAGCAGCTTTGCAGCGGGAGTTGACAATGAGCAGTTCTTC
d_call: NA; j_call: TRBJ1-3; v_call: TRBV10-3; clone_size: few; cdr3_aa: CAISDPRSWGQAGNTIYF; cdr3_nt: TGTGCCATCAGTGACCCCCGGTCCTGGGGACAAGCTGGAAACACCATATATTTT
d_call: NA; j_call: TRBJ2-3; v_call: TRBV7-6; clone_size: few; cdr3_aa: CASSLAYGDTQYF; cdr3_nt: TGTGCCAGCAGCTTAGCGTACGGGGATACGCAGTATTTT
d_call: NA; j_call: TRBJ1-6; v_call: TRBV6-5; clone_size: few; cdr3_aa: CASSYSQGRTDSPLHF; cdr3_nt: TGTGCCAGCAGTTACTCGCAGGGGAGAACGGATTCACCCCTCCACTTT
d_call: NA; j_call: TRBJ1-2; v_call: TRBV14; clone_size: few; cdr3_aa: CASSQAANLAFF; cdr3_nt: TGTGCCAGCAGCCAAGCGGCGAACTTGGCCTTCTTC
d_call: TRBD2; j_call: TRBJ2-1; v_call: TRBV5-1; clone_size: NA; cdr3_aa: CASSGGGGNEQFF; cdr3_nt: TGCGCCAGCAGCGGCGGGGGAGGCAATGAGCAGTTCTTC
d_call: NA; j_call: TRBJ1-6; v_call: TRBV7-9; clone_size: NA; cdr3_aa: CASSLLLAQNSPLHF; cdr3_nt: TGTGCCAGCAGCTTATTGTTAGCCCAGAATTCACCCCTCCACTTT
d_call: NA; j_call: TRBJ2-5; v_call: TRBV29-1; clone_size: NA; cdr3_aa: CSVGSPYQETQYF; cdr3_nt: TGCAGCGTTGGGAGTCCGTACCAAGAGACCCAGTACTTC
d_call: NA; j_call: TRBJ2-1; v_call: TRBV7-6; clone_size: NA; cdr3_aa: CASRPDVDNEQFF; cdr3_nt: TGTGCCAGCAGGCCTGATGTTGACAATGAGCAGTTCTTC
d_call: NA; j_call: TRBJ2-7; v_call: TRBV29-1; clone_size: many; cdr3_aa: CSVSSTGINYEQYF; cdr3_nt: TGCAGCGTCAGCTCAACCGGGATCAACTACGAGCAGTACTTC
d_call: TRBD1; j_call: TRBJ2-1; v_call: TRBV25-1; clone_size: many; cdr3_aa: CASTGQGALFSNEQFF; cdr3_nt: TGTGCCAGCACTGGACAGGGGGCTCTCTTTAGCAATGAGCAGTTCTTC
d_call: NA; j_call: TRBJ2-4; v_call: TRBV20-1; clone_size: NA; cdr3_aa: CSAPPGIAKNIQYF; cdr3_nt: TGCAGTGCCCCCCCAGGGATAGCCAAAAACATTCAGTACTTC
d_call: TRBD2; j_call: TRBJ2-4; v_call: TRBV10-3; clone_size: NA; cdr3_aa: CAISDFAGGTAKNIQYF; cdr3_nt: TGTGCCATCAGTGATTTCGCGGGAGGGACGGCCAAAAACATTCAGTACTTC
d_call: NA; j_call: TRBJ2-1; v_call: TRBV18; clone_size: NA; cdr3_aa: CASSPRQTRQDEQFF; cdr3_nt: TGTGCCAGCTCCCCTAGACAGACTCGTCAGGATGAGCAGTTCTTC
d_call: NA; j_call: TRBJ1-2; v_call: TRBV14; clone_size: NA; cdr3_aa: CASSLDNHYGYTF; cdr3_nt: TGTGCCAGCAGCCTCGATAACCACTATGGCTACACCTTC
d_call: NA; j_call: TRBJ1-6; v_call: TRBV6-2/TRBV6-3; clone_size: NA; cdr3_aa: CASSYEGASSPLHF; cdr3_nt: TGTGCCAGCAGTTACGAGGGAGCAAGCTCACCCCTCCACTTT
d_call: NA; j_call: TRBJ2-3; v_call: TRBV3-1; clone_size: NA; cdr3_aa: CASSQDRRGDTQYF; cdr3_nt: TGTGCCAGCAGCCAAGATAGGCGTGGTGATACGCAGTATTTT
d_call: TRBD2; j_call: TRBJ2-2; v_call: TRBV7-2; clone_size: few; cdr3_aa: CASSLTSGIETGELFF; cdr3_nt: TGTGCCAGCAGCTTAACTAGCGGGATAGAAACCGGGGAGCTGTTTTTT
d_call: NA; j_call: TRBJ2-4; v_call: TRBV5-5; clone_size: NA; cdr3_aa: CASSIQRIQYF; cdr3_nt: TGTGCCAGCAGCATCCAGCGTATTCAGTACTTC
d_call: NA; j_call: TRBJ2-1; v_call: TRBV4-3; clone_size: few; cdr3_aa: CASSQGLGLAGNEQFF; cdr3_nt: TGCGCCAGCAGCCAAGGACTAGGGCTAGCTGGGAATGAGCAGTTCTTC
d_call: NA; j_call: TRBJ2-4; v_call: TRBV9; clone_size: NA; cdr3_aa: CASSVAGGKNIQYF; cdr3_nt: TGTGCCAGCAGCGTAGCGGGCGGTAAAAACATTCAGTACTTC